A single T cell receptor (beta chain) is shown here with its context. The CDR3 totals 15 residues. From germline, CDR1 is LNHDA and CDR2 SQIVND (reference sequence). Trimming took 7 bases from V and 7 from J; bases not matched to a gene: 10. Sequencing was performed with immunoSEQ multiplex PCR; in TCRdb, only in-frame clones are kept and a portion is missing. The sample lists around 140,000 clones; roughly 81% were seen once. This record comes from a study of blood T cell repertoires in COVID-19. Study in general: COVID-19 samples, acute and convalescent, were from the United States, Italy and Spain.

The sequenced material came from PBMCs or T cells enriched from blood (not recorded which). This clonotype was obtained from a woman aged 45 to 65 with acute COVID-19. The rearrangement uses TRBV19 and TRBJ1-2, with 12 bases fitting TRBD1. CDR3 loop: CASNDSGTGGSGYTF. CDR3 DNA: TGTGCCAGTAATGATTCAGGGACAGGGGGCAGTGGCTACACCTTC.